These 11 T cell receptor beta chains came from one sample sequenced in a study of CD8 T cells in ankylosing spondylitis. TCRdb itself ran the 5' RACE reads through MiXCR, one entry per CDR3 protein. The table records 120,000 or so distinct CDR3 sequences, roughly an eighth of them present only once. Sequenced material: blood, either unsorted or a sorted T cell fraction (not recorded which). The receptors shown here come from a female donor with ankylosing spondylitis or in good health (not recorded which).

The chain recombines TRBV2 with TRBJ2-2; the D gene is possibly TRBD1 (5 bases). V was clipped by 3 bases and J by 2 bases, with 7 bases between them. The germline V gene encodes CDR1 SNHLY and CDR2 FYNNEI. CDR3 length: 14 amino acids. CDR3 DNA sequence: TGTGCCAGCAGTGACAGGGTAAACACCGGGGAGCTGTTTTTT. It codes for CASSDRVNTGELFF.

The chain joins TRBV7-8 to TRBJ1-1; D unresolved. From germline, CDR1 is SGHVS and CDR2 FQNEAQ. The CDR3 runs 14 residues. V was trimmed by 0 bases and J by 0 bases, leaving 5 bases between them. The CDR3 loop reads CASSLAPMNTEAFF. As DNA, the CDR3 is TGTGCCAGCAGCTTAGCGCCGATGAACACTGAAGCTTTCTTT.

This clonotype was recorded at least ten times. The J gene is TRBJ2-7, the V gene TRBV29-1; 7 bases fit TRBD1. The germline V gene encodes CDR1 SQVTM and CDR2 ANQGSEA. J lost 4 bases, V lost 0 bases, and 12 bases had no gene match. The CDR3 runs 16 residues. The CDR3 sequence: CSVEDYVWGQRYEQYF. Here the CDR3 DNA reads TGCAGCGTTGAAGATTACGTTTGGGGACAGAGATACGAGCAGTACTTC.

The sample holds many counts of this clonotype. This chain links TRBV7-2 with TRBJ1-1, with a tentative D call TRBD1 (6 bases). This CDR3 has 16 amino acids. Germline V CDR1 and CDR2: SGHTA, FQGNSA. V lost 0 bases, J lost 1 base, and 12 bases lay in between. The CDR3 DNA follows: TGTGCCAGCAGCTTAGCGGGGGGGGCGTGGAACACTGAAGCTTTCTTT. This gives the protein CASSLAGGAWNTEAFF.

In this sample, this clonotype turned up many times. This chain uses TRBV20-1 with TRBJ2-1; perhaps D is TRBD1 or TRBD2 (6 bases each). This CDR3 has 18 residues. CDR1 and CDR2 (germline): DFQATT, SNEGSKA (reference sequence). Trimming shortened V by 5 bases and J by 2 bases, and 25 bases separated the two germline ends. The CDR3: CSARGRRIGNGAYNEQFF. The CDR3 region has the DNA TGCAGTGCTCGGGGGCGCAGGATCGGGAATGGGGCCTACAATGAGCAGTTCTTC.

This clonotype came up many times. CDR3 sequence reads: CASSLASAYEQYF. The CDR3 DNA follows: TGTGCCAGCAGTTTGGCTTCAGCCTACGAGCAGTACTTC. This rearrangement joins TRBV12-3 or TRBV12-4 to TRBJ2-7; D is unclear. Trimming removed 3 bases from V and 2 bases from J, with 8 bases in between. This CDR3 is built from 13 residues.

The chain is built from TRBV2 and TRBJ1-6, with D hard to call. Germline V gene data show CDR1 as SNHLY and CDR2 as FYNNEI. This CDR3 is 15 amino acids long. The V gene lost 0 bases and the J gene lost 6 bases, with 9 bases spanning the gap. CDR3: CASSEAGVTNSPLHF. The CDR3 nucleotides read TGTGCCAGCAGTGAAGCGGGTGTAACTAATTCACCCCTCCACTTT.

The chain joins TRBV6-6 to TRBJ1-5, with D possibly matching TRBD1 (5 bases). The V end lost 5 bases, the J end lost 6 bases, and 8 bases lay between the germline ends. Germline V gene data show CDR1 as MNHNY and CDR2 as SVGAGI (reference sequence). The CDR3 length is 12 residues. CDR3 in DNA: TGTGCCAGCAGTACGGGGGTTCAGCCCCAGCATTTT. As protein: CASSTGVQPQHF.

The chain couples TRBV5-1 to TRBJ2-2; TRBD2 agrees at 10 bases. V lost 0 bases to trimming and J lost 3 bases; unmatched junction nucleotides: 5. Germline V CDR1 and CDR2: SGHRS, YFSETQ. The CDR3 is 17 residues long. The CDR3 DNA follows: TGCGCCAGCAGCTTGGAAGCGGGAGGGCCGGACACCGGGGAGCTGTTTTTT. Protein product: CASSLEAGGPDTGELFF.

A few counts support this clonotype. The rearrangement links TRBV6-1 to TRBJ1-2, with TRBD1 as a possible D gene (5 bases). The germline CDR1 and CDR2 sequences are MNHNS and SASEGT. Between the trimmed V and J ends, which lost 7 bases and 6 bases, there was a span of 15 bases. The CDR3 contains 13 residues. The CDR3 reads CASTRGQSDGYTF. For the CDR3, the DNA is TGTGCCAGCACCCGAGGACAAAGCGATGGCTACACCTTC.

The chain is built from TRBV20-1 and TRBJ2-5; 7 nucleotides match TRBD2. CDR3 length equals 15 residues. Germline V gene sequence: CDR1 DFQATT, CDR2 SNEGSKA (reference sequence). V lost 0 bases, J lost 2 bases, and 6 bases stayed unmatched. CDR3 nucleotide sequence: TGCAGTGCTAGAGACGAAGGACTAGGGCAAGAGACCCAGTACTTC. Encoded protein: CSARDEGLGQETQYF.